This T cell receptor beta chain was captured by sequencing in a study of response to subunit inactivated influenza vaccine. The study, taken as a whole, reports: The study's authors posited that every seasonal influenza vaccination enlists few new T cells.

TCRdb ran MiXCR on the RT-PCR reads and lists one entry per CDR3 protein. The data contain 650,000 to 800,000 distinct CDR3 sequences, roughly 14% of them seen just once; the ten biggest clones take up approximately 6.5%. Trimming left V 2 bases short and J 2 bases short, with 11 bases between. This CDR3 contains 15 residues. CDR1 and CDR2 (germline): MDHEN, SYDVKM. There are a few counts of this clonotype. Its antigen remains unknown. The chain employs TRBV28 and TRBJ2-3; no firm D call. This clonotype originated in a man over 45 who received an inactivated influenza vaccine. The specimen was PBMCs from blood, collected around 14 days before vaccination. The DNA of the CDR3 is TGTGCCAGCAGTTTAACCTACCCTCCCACAGATACGCAGTATTTT. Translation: CASSLTYPPTDTQYF.